These T cell receptor beta chains were read from a single sample in a study of T cells in Graves' hyperthyroidism and ophthalmopathy. TCRdb reprocessed the multiplex PCR reads with MiXCR, giving one entry per CDR3 protein. The sample has fewer than 700,000 distinct CDR3 sequences; 15% to 20% are singletons. The sequenced material came from blood. The source is a woman aged 25 to 45 with Graves' hyperthyroidism. Each CDR3 is given with its conserved first and last residue. Each record gives: V gene, clone size, J gene, D gene, CDR3 DNA, CDR3 protein. The D gene is left open where the match is weak. A row's size may be missing; if present it is once, few, many or a size class.

V gene: TRBV16
clone size: NA
J gene: TRBJ2-7
D gene: NA
CDR3 DNA: TGTGCCAGCAGCCAAAACAGGGCTGGGAGCCTCTACGAGCAGTACTTC
CDR3 protein: CASSQNRAGSLYEQYF

V gene: TRBV28
clone size: NA
J gene: TRBJ2-4
D gene: NA
CDR3 DNA: TGTGCCAGCAGTTTACAGGGCCAGAAGAAAAACATTCAGTACTTC
CDR3 protein: CASSLQGQKKNIQYF

V gene: TRBV2
clone size: many
J gene: TRBJ2-2
D gene: NA
CDR3 DNA: TGTGCCAGCAGCGGATTTTCCGGGACATCCCGAGGGGGGGAGCTGTTTTTT
CDR3 protein: CASSGFSGTSRGGELFF

V gene: TRBV15
clone size: NA
J gene: TRBJ2-1
D gene: NA
CDR3 DNA: TGTGCCACCAGCATTTACAATGAGCAGTTCTTC
CDR3 protein: CATSIYNEQFF

V gene: TRBV2
clone size: many
J gene: TRBJ1-1
D gene: NA
CDR3 DNA: TGTGCCAGCAGTGCAGTGGGAGTGACAAGGGGTGAAGCTTTCTTT
CDR3 protein: CASSAVGVTRGEAFF

V gene: TRBV6-1
clone size: many
J gene: TRBJ2-7
D gene: NA
CDR3 DNA: TGTGCCAGCAGGACTAGCCGGGACATGCTCTACGAGCAGTACTTC
CDR3 protein: CASRTSRDMLYEQYF

V gene: TRBV29-1
clone size: many
J gene: TRBJ2-3
D gene: NA
CDR3 DNA: TGCAGCGTTGTGGACAGATCGTCGCAGTATTTT
CDR3 protein: CSVVDRSSQYF

V gene: TRBV14
clone size: NA
J gene: TRBJ1-5
D gene: NA
CDR3 DNA: TGTGCCAGCAGCCAAGCGGGGTCCAATCAGCCCCAGCATTTT
CDR3 protein: CASSQAGSNQPQHF

V gene: TRBV7-2
clone size: many
J gene: TRBJ2-7
D gene: NA
CDR3 DNA: TGTGCCAGCAGCTTCGGCTCCTTGGGGGAGCAGTACTTC
CDR3 protein: CASSFGSLGEQYF

V gene: TRBV7-3
clone size: few
J gene: TRBJ2-3
D gene: TRBD1
CDR3 DNA: TGTGCCAGCAGCTCTCGGCGGACAGGGGGGTTAAATACGCAGTATTTT
CDR3 protein: CASSSRRTGGLNTQYF

V gene: TRBV6-1
clone size: NA
J gene: TRBJ1-2
D gene: TRBD1
CDR3 DNA: TGTGCCAGCAGTGAAGCGACCGGGACAGGACCCTATGGCTACACCTTC
CDR3 protein: CASSEATGTGPYGYTF

V gene: TRBV20-1
clone size: many
J gene: TRBJ2-1
D gene: TRBD2
CDR3 DNA: TGCAGTGCTAGAGAACTAGCGGCCTACAATGAGCAGTTCTTC
CDR3 protein: CSARELAAYNEQFF

V gene: TRBV28
clone size: many
J gene: TRBJ2-7
D gene: NA
CDR3 DNA: TGTGCCAGCGCCGGAAAATCCTACGAGCAGTACTTC
CDR3 protein: CASAGKSYEQYF

V gene: TRBV19
clone size: few
J gene: TRBJ2-3
D gene: NA
CDR3 DNA: TGTGCCAGTAGTATTGGGGGCATGGATACGCAGTATTTT
CDR3 protein: CASSIGGMDTQYF

V gene: TRBV28
clone size: many
J gene: TRBJ2-7
D gene: NA
CDR3 DNA: TGTGCCAGCAGCGGGATGGTCTACGAGCAGTACTTC
CDR3 protein: CASSGMVYEQYF

V gene: TRBV6-1
clone size: many
J gene: TRBJ2-3
D gene: TRBD2
CDR3 DNA: TGTGCCAGCACCGAATTGTCGCGGGAGGAAGGCACAGATACGCAGTATTTT
CDR3 protein: CASTELSREEGTDTQYF

V gene: TRBV15
clone size: many
J gene: TRBJ2-1
D gene: NA
CDR3 DNA: TGTGCCACCAGCAGAGGATCCCTCCGCGATGAGCAGTTCTTC
CDR3 protein: CATSRGSLRDEQFF

V gene: TRBV4-2
clone size: NA
J gene: TRBJ2-3
D gene: NA
CDR3 DNA: TGTGCCAGCAGCCAAGAGAGGACTCCCTTCGATACGCAGTATTTT
CDR3 protein: CASSQERTPFDTQYF

V gene: TRBV20-1
clone size: many
J gene: TRBJ2-1
D gene: TRBD2
CDR3 DNA: TGCAGTGCTAGTAGCCGGAGCGGGAGGGGCAATGAGCAGTTCTTC
CDR3 protein: CSASSRSGRGNEQFF

V gene: TRBV10-3
clone size: NA
J gene: TRBJ1-4
D gene: TRBD1
CDR3 DNA: TGTGCCATCAGTGGTGAGGACAGGGACCCCACAACTAATGAAAAACTGTTTTTT
CDR3 protein: CAISGEDRDPTTNEKLFF

V gene: TRBV5-1
clone size: many
J gene: TRBJ2-1
D gene: NA
CDR3 DNA: TGCGCCAGCAGCCCCGCGGGTCGGGGCGAGCAGTTCTTC
CDR3 protein: CASSPAGRGEQFF

V gene: TRBV7-2
clone size: many
J gene: TRBJ2-1
D gene: TRBD2
CDR3 DNA: TGTGCCAGCAGCTGGGGGTATAGCGGGGATGAGCAGTTCTTC
CDR3 protein: CASSWGYSGDEQFF

V gene: TRBV2
clone size: many
J gene: TRBJ1-1
D gene: NA
CDR3 DNA: TGTGCCAGCAGCGCAAGACGGGGGAACACTGAAGCTTTCTTT
CDR3 protein: CASSARRGNTEAFF

V gene: TRBV6-1
clone size: few
J gene: TRBJ1-5
D gene: NA
CDR3 DNA: TGTGCCAGCAGTGAATGGGGAGGGTTGGTAGGCAATCAGCCCCAGCATTTT
CDR3 protein: CASSEWGGLVGNQPQHF

V gene: TRBV20-1
clone size: few
J gene: TRBJ1-3
D gene: NA
CDR3 DNA: TGCAGTGCCCGTGGACCGAGCTCTGGAAACACCATATATTTT
CDR3 protein: CSARGPSSGNTIYF

V gene: TRBV2
clone size: many
J gene: TRBJ2-1
D gene: TRBD2
CDR3 DNA: TGTGCCAGCAGTGGGCTGCGGGGGACCTACAATGAGCAGTTCTTC
CDR3 protein: CASSGLRGTYNEQFF

V gene: TRBV12-3/TRBV12-4
clone size: NA
J gene: TRBJ2-1
D gene: TRBD2
CDR3 DNA: TGTGCCAGCAGTTTATTCAGCGGGAAGGGTAATGAGCAGTTCTTC
CDR3 protein: CASSLFSGKGNEQFF

V gene: TRBV12-3/TRBV12-4
clone size: many
J gene: TRBJ1-2
D gene: TRBD1
CDR3 DNA: TGTGCCAGCAGTTCCGGGACAGGAAGAGGAGGCTACACCTTC
CDR3 protein: CASSSGTGRGGYTF

V gene: TRBV12-3/TRBV12-4
clone size: NA
J gene: TRBJ1-5
D gene: NA
CDR3 DNA: TGTGCCAGCAGCCAGGTCGGGGCGTATAGCAATCAGCCCCAGCATTTT
CDR3 protein: CASSQVGAYSNQPQHF

V gene: TRBV5-1
clone size: NA
J gene: TRBJ2-7
D gene: NA
CDR3 DNA: TGCGCCAGCAGCCCCCCCCCCCCGGGACTTCTCTACGAGCAGTACTTC
CDR3 protein: CASSPPPPGLLYEQYF

V gene: TRBV28
clone size: NA
J gene: TRBJ2-7
D gene: NA
CDR3 DNA: TGTGCCAGCTGGGACACGAGGGGACCCTACGAGCAGTACTTC
CDR3 protein: CASWDTRGPYEQYF

V gene: TRBV12-5
clone size: many
J gene: TRBJ2-5
D gene: NA
CDR3 DNA: TGTGCTAGTGGTTTGATTAGGTGGCGTCAAGAGACCCAGTACTTC
CDR3 protein: CASGLIRWRQETQYF

V gene: TRBV7-2
clone size: few
J gene: TRBJ1-3
D gene: TRBD1
CDR3 DNA: TGTGCCAGCAGCTTACGGGACAGGGGGCTTGGAAACACCATATATTTT
CDR3 protein: CASSLRDRGLGNTIYF

V gene: TRBV28
clone size: many
J gene: TRBJ2-2
D gene: TRBD1
CDR3 DNA: TGTGCCAGCAGTTCCGGACAGGGAGACACCGGGGAGCTGTTTTTT
CDR3 protein: CASSSGQGDTGELFF

V gene: TRBV3-2
clone size: few
J gene: TRBJ2-3
D gene: NA
CDR3 DNA: TGTGCCAGCAACATACTACCGGGACTAGCGGGAGAGGGGGGCACAGATACGCAGTATTTT
CDR3 protein: CASNILPGLAGEGGTDTQYF

V gene: TRBV20-1
clone size: NA
J gene: TRBJ2-7
D gene: TRBD1
CDR3 DNA: TGCAGTGCCTCGACAGGGGAGGAGCAGTACTTC
CDR3 protein: CSASTGEEQYF

V gene: TRBV24-1
clone size: few
J gene: TRBJ2-1
D gene: TRBD2
CDR3 DNA: TGTGCCACCAGTGACCGATACCTAGCGGGAGGATCCTACAATGAGCAGTTCTTC
CDR3 protein: CATSDRYLAGGSYNEQFF

V gene: TRBV18
clone size: many
J gene: TRBJ2-5
D gene: TRBD1
CDR3 DNA: TGTGCCAGCTCACGCTACAGGGGTGAGACCCAGTACTTC
CDR3 protein: CASSRYRGETQYF

V gene: TRBV29-1
clone size: NA
J gene: TRBJ2-7
D gene: TRBD2
CDR3 DNA: TGCAGCGTTGAGGGGGGACTAGCGGGAGATCCCTACGAGCAGTACTTC
CDR3 protein: CSVEGGLAGDPYEQYF

V gene: TRBV12-3/TRBV12-4
clone size: NA
J gene: TRBJ2-7
D gene: TRBD2
CDR3 DNA: TGTGCCAGCAGTTCTCTAGCGGGAAAGGTCCACGAGCAGTACTTC
CDR3 protein: CASSSLAGKVHEQYF

V gene: TRBV7-9
clone size: NA
J gene: TRBJ1-4
D gene: NA
CDR3 DNA: TGTGCCAGCAGCTTAGCGGGGGGTGAAAAACTGTTTTTT
CDR3 protein: CASSLAGGEKLFF

V gene: TRBV19
clone size: few
J gene: TRBJ1-1
D gene: NA
CDR3 DNA: TGTGCCAGTATTAACATGAACACTGAAGCTTTCTTT
CDR3 protein: CASINMNTEAFF

V gene: TRBV5-1
clone size: NA
J gene: TRBJ2-7
D gene: NA
CDR3 DNA: TGCGCCAGCAGCTTCAGGGATATAGGGGACTACGAGCAGTACTTC
CDR3 protein: CASSFRDIGDYEQYF

V gene: TRBV5-1
clone size: NA
J gene: TRBJ1-1
D gene: TRBD1
CDR3 DNA: TGCGCCAGCAGCGTACCAGGGGGGACTGAAGCTTTCTTT
CDR3 protein: CASSVPGGTEAFF

V gene: TRBV24-1
clone size: NA
J gene: TRBJ2-7
D gene: NA
CDR3 DNA: TGTGCCACCAGTGATTCATCGGGGAATAACTACGAGCAGTACTTC
CDR3 protein: CATSDSSGNNYEQYF

V gene: TRBV20-1
clone size: NA
J gene: TRBJ2-7
D gene: TRBD2
CDR3 DNA: TGCAGTGCAGCTAATAGCGGGAGAAGGAACGAGCAGTACTTC
CDR3 protein: CSAANSGRRNEQYF